This T cell receptor beta chain derives from a study of blood T cells in healthy people across ages. The CDR3 runs to 12 residues. V was shortened by 11 bases and J by 3 bases, with 13 bases between the two germline ends. Germline CDR1 SEHNR, CDR2 FQNEAQ (reference sequence). Then a second PCR, running about 7 to 11 cycles, was carried out with a sample-barcoded 5' primer and a J-beta primer mix. TCRdb re-called the 5' RACE reads with MiXCR, one entry per CDR3 protein. This table has about 630,000 distinct CDR3 sequences, over 20% appearing once. The sequenced sample consisted of blood. The chain combines TRBV7-9 with TRBJ1-1; D gene uncertain. This TCR derives from a man between 65 and 85 years old in good health. The CDR3 sequence: CAGTPGDTEAFF. The CDR3 coding sequence is TGTGCCGGTACTCCAGGAGACACTGAAGCTTTCTTT.